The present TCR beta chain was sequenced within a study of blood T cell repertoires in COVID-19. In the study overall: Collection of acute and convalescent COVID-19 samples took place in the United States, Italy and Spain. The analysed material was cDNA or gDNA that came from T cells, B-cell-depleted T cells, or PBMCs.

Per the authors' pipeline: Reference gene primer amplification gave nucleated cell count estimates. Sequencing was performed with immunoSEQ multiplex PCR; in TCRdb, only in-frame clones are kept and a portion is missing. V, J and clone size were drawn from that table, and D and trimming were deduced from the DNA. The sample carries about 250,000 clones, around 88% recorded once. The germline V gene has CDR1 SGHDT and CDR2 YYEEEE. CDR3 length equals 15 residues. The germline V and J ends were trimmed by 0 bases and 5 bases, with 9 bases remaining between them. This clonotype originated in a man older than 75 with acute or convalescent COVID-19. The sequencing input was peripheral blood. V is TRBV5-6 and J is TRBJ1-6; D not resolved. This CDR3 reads CASSLAGGNNSPLHF. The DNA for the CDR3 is TGTGCCAGCAGCTTGGCCGGAGGGAATAATTCACCCCTCCACTTT.